This T cell receptor (beta chain) came from a study of CD8 T cells in Susac syndrome. Random hexamers were used to reverse transcribe the RNA input (roughly 0.5 to 1 ug). Multiplex PCR with immunoSEQ amplified the TCR beta CDR3 across 54 Vbeta and 13 Jbeta. TCRdb passed the immunoSEQ multiplex PCR reads through MiXCR, listing each CDR3 protein once. The data show roughly 120,000 distinct CDR3 sequences, with 96% seen just once and roughly 0.099% held by the top ten. Between the trimmed V and J ends, which lost 5 bases and 5 bases, there was a span of 10 bases. This CDR3 is 12 amino acids long. The germline V gene encodes CDR1 LNHDA and CDR2 SQIVND (reference sequence).

The rearrangement links TRBV19 to TRBJ2-7; D uncertain. The clonotype comes from a human donor in good health. The material sequenced was CD4+ T cells from PBMCs. CDR3 bases: TGTGCCAGTAGTGCCCAGACAAACGAGCAGTACTTC. This sequence encodes CASSAQTNEQYF.